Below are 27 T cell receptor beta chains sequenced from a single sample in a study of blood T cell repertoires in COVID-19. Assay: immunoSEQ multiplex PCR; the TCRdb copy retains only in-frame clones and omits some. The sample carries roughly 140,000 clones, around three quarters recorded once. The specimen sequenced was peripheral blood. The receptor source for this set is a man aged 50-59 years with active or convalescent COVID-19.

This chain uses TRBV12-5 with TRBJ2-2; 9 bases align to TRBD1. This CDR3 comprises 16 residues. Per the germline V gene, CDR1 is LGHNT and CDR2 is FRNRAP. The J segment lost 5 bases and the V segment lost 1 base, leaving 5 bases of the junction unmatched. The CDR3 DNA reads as TGTGCTAGTGGTTTGGACCTGGGACAGGGTACCGGGGAGCTGTTTTTT. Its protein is CASGLDLGQGTGELFF.

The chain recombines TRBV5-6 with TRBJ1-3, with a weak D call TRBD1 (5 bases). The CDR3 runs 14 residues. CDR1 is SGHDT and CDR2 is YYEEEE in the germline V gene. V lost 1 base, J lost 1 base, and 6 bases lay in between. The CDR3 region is CASSLTGSGNTIYF. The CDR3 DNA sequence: TGTGCCAGCAGCTTGACAGGTTCTGGAAACACCATATATTTT.

CDR3 nucleotides: TGTGCCAGCAGTCAAGTGGGACTGATACATAGCAATCAGCCCCAGCATTTT. Its translation: CASSQVGLIHSNQPQHF. The genes are TRBV2 and TRBJ1-5, with D possibly TRBD1 on 5 matching bases. CDR3 length: 17 residues. Germline CDR1 reads SNHLY; CDR2 reads FYNNEI. V gave up 5 bases and J gave up 0 bases, with 17 bases separating them.

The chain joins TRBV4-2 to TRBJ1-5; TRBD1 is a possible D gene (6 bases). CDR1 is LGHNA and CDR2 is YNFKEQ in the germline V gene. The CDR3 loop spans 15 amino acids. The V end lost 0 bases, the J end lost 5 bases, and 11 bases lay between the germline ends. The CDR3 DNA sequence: TGTGCCAGCAGCCAAGATGGGGGCAGGGATCAGCCCCAGCATTTT. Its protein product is CASSQDGGRDQPQHF.

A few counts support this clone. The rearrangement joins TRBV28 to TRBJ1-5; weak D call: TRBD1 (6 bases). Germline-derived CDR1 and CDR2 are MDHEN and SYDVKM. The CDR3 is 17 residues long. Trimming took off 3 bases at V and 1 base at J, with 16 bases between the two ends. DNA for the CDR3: TGTGCCAGCAGTTTTCGGTTTATAGGACAGAGCAATCAGCCCCAGCATTTT. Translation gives CASSFRFIGQSNQPQHF. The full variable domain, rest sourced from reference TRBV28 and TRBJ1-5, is DVKVTQSSRYLVKRTGEKVFLECVQDMDHENMFWYRQDPGLGLRLIYFSYDVKMKEKGDIPEGYSVSREKKERFSLILESASTNQTSMYLCASSFRFIGQSNQPQHFGDGTRLSIL.

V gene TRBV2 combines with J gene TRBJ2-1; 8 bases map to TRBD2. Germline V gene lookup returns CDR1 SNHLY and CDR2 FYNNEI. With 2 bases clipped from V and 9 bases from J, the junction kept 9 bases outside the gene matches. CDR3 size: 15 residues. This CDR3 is CASSESGSWAGEQFF. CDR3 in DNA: TGTGCCAGCAGTGAAAGCGGGAGTTGGGCAGGTGAGCAGTTCTTC.

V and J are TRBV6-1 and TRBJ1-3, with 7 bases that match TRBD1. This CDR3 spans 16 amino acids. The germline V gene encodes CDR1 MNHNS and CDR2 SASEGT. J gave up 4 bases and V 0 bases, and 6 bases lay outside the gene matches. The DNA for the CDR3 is TGTGCCAGCAGTGAAGCTAGACGACAGGGAGGAAACACCATATATTTT. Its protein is CASSEARRQGGNTIYF.

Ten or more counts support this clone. The CDR3 bases are TGTGCCAGCAGTCCGGATGAGGTATTTACCGGGGAGCTGTTTTTT. This translates into CASSPDEVFTGELFF. The chain uses TRBV28 and TRBJ2-2; D is uncertain. The CDR3 extends over 15 amino acids. CDR1 is MDHEN and CDR2 is SYDVKM in the germline V gene. Trimming took 5 bases from V and 5 from J, leaving 15 bases between them. The entire variable domain, with the rest obtained from reference TRBV28 and TRBJ2-2, is as follows: DVKVTQSSRYLVKRTGEKVFLECVQDMDHENMFWYRQDPGLGLRLIYFSYDVKMKEKGDIPEGYSVSREKKERFSLILESASTNQTSMYLCASSPDEVFTGELFFGEGSRLTVL.

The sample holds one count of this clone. As DNA, the CDR3 is TGCGCCAGCAGCCGGGTCCGGACTAGCGGGCTTCAAGAGACCCAGTACTTC. It codes for CASSRVRTSGLQETQYF. The chain combines TRBV4-1 with TRBJ2-5; 11 bases align to TRBD2. The CDR3 totals 17 residues. With 4 bases clipped from V and 2 bases from J, the junction kept 9 bases outside the gene matches. Per germline, CDR1 MGHRA and CDR2 YSYEKL.

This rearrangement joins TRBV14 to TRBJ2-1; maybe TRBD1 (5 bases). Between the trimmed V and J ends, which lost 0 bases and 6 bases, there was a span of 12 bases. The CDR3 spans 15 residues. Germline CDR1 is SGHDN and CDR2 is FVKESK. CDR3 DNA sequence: TGTGCCAGCAGCCAAGATGTGGGGCCGGGCAATGAGCAGTTCTTC. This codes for CASSQDVGPGNEQFF.

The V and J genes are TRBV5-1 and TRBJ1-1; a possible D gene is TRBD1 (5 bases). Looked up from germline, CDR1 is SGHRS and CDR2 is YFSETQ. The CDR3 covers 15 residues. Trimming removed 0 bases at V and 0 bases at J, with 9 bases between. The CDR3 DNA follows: TGCGCCAGCAGCTTGGAGGGGTGGATGAACACTGAAGCTTTCTTT. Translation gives CASSLEGWMNTEAFF.

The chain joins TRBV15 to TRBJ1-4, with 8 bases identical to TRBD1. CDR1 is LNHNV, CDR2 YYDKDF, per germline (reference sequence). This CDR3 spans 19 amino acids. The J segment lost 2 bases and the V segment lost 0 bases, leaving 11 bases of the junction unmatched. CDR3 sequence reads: CATSRDPQQGALTNEKLFF. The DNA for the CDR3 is TGTGCCACCAGCAGAGATCCCCAGCAGGGGGCTCTGACTAATGAAAAACTGTTTTTT.

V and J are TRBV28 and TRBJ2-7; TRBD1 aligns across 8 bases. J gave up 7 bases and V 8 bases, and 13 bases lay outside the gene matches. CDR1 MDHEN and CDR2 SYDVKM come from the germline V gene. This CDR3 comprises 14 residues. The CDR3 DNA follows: TGTGCCAGCTGGGGAGGACAGGGCTCTTTTGAGCAGTACTTC. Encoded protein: CASWGGQGSFEQYF.

CDR3 sequence (DNA): TGTGCCAGCAGCCAAGAGGGGGCCCTGAACACTGAAGCTTTCTTT. Translated: CASSQEGALNTEAFF. The chain has TRBV3-1 (or the pseudogene TRBV3-2) and TRBJ1-1, with D perhaps TRBD1 (6 bases). Germline values: CDR1 LGHDT, CDR2 YNNKEL (reference sequence). This CDR3 contains 15 residues. V was cut by 0 bases and J by 0 bases, with 8 bases left in between.

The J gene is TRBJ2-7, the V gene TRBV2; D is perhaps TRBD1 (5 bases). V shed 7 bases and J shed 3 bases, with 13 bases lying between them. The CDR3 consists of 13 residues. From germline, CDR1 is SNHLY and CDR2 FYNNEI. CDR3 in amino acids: CASTLQGSYEQYF. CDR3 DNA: TGTGCCAGCACCTTGCAGGGAAGCTACGAGCAGTACTTC.

The CDR3 region has the DNA TGTGCCAGCAGAAGGTCGGGATACTCTGGAAACACCATATATTTT. The encoded protein is CASRRSGYSGNTIYF. This chain uses TRBV6-5 with TRBJ1-3; no firm D call. Trimming pared 6 bases from V and 0 bases from J, leaving 12 bases between. The germline V gene has CDR1 MNHEY and CDR2 SVGAGI. There are 15 residues in the CDR3.

The CDR3 DNA reads as TGTGCCAGCACCAGCGGGAGTTGGTTCAATGAGCAGTTCTTC. Amino acids: CASTSGSWFNEQFF. The genes are TRBV19 and TRBJ2-1, with 8 bases that match TRBD2. CDR3 length: 14 residues. Germline CDR1 and CDR2: LNHDA and SQIVND (reference sequence). V lost 9 bases and J lost 6; bases outside the gene matches: 10.

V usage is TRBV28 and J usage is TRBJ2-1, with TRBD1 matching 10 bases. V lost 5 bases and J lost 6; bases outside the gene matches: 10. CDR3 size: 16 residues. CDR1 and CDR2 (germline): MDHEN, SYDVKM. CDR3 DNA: TGTGCCAGCAGTCCCCTGGGGACAGGGGAATCCAATGAGCAGTTCTTC. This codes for CASSPLGTGESNEQFF.

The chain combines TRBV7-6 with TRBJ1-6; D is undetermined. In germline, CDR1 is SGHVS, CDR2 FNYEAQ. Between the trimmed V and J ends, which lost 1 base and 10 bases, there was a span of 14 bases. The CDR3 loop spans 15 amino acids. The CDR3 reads CASSLGSPGSSPLHF. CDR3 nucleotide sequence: TGTGCCAGCAGCTTAGGAAGCCCGGGGAGCTCACCCCTCCACTTT.

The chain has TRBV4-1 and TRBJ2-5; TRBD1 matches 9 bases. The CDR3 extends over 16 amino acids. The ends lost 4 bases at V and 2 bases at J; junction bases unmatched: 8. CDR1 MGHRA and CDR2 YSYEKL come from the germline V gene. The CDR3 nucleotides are TGCGCCAGCAGCCCAATTCCGGGACAGGGACAAGAGACCCAGTACTTC. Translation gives CASSPIPGQGQETQYF.

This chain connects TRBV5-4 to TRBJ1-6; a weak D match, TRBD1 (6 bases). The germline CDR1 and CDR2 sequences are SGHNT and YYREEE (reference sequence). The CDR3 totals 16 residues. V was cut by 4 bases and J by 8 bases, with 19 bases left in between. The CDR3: CASSPGRGQGHSPLHF. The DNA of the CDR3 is TGTGCCAGCAGCCCAGGCCGGGGACAAGGGCATTCACCCCTCCACTTT.

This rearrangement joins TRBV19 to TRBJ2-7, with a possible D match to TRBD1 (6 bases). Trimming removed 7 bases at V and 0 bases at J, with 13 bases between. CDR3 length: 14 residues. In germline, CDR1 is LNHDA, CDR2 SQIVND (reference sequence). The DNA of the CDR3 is TGTGCCAGTAAGGCAGGGGAGAGCTCCTACGAGCAGTACTTC. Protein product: CASKAGESSYEQYF.

The chain's CDR3 is CASSLGRDRGSYTF. CDR3 in DNA: TGCGCCAGCAGCTTAGGCCGGGACAGGGGAAGCTACACCTTC. This sequence joins TRBV5-1 and TRBJ1-2; 10 bases line up with TRBD1. CDR1 is SGHRS, CDR2 YFSETQ, per germline. This CDR3 comprises 14 residues. With 2 bases clipped from V and 9 bases from J, the junction kept 7 bases outside the gene matches.

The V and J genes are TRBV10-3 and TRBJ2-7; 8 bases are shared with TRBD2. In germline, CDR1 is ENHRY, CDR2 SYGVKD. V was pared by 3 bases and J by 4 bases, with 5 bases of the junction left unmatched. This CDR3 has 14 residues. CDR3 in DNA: TGTGCCATCAGTGACGCAGCGGGAGAATACGAGCAGTACTTC. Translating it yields CAISDAAGEYEQYF.

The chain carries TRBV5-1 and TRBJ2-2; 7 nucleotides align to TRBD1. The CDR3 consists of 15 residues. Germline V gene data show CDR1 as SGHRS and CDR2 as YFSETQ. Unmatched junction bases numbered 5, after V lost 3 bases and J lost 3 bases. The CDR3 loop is CASSWGQGDTGELFF. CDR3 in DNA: TGCGCCAGCAGCTGGGGGCAGGGGGACACCGGGGAGCTGTTTTTT.

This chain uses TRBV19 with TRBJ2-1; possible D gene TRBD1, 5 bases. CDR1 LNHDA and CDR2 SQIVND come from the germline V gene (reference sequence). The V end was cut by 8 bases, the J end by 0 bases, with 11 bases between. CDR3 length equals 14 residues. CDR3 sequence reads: CASQQGISYNEQFF. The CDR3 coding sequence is TGTGCCAGTCAGCAGGGAATCTCCTACAATGAGCAGTTCTTC.

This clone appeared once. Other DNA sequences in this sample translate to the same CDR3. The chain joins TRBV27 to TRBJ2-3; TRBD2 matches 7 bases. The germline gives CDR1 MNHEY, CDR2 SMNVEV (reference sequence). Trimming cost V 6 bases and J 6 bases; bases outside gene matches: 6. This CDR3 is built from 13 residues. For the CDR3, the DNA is TGTGCCAGCAGCTCCACTAGCGAGGATACGCAGTATTTT. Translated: CASSSTSEDTQYF.